The rows below give T cell receptor beta chains drawn from one sample of a study of blood T cell repertoires in COVID-19. Data came from immunoSEQ multiplex PCR; TCRdb stores just in-frame clones and leaves some out. The data show 250,000 or so clones, with almost 90% seen just once and under 1.5% held by the top ten. Sequencing was performed on peripheral blood. These receptors were obtained from a man older than 75 with acute or convalescent COVID-19. Both conserved end residues are trimmed from each CDR3. Where a row states a size, it is once, few, many or the class of an expanded clone; other rows omit it.

J gene: TRBJ2-3; CDR3 length: 14; V gene: TRBV7-3; clone size: -; CDR3 protein: ASSSQSGRRADTQY
J gene: TRBJ2-3; CDR3 length: 14; V gene: TRBV7-2; clone size: -; CDR3 protein: ASSSQGLVGGDTQY
J gene: TRBJ2-3; CDR3 length: 16; V gene: TRBV6-2/TRBV6-3; clone size: -; CDR3 protein: ASSYLEGAGGRTDTQY
J gene: TRBJ2-3; CDR3 length: 18; V gene: TRBV14; clone size: few; CDR3 protein: ASSSSGGMIPIGFRDTQY
J gene: TRBJ2-2; CDR3 length: 12; V gene: TRBV7-2; clone size: -; CDR3 protein: ASSPEHVAGELF
J gene: TRBJ1-1; CDR3 length: 12; V gene: TRBV7-3; clone size: -; CDR3 protein: ASSLNSHNTEAF
J gene: TRBJ1-4; CDR3 length: 13; V gene: TRBV5-8; clone size: -; CDR3 protein: ASSRTGTANEKLF
J gene: TRBJ2-5; CDR3 length: 17; V gene: TRBV3-1/TRBV3-2; clone size: -; CDR3 protein: ASSQFFPGLAGERETQY
J gene: TRBJ1-2; CDR3 length: 11; V gene: TRBV6-6; clone size: many; CDR3 protein: ASSSPTGVGYT
J gene: TRBJ1-1; CDR3 length: 12; V gene: TRBV6-5; clone size: once; CDR3 protein: ASSPWALNTEAF
J gene: TRBJ2-7; CDR3 length: 11; V gene: TRBV10-2; clone size: -; CDR3 protein: ASSDSLGREQY
J gene: TRBJ1-1; CDR3 length: 13; V gene: TRBV4-3; clone size: -; CDR3 protein: ASSWDRTGNTEAF
J gene: TRBJ2-5; CDR3 length: 13; V gene: TRBV5-8; clone size: -; CDR3 protein: ASSLGQGAKETQY
J gene: TRBJ1-4; CDR3 length: 13; V gene: TRBV7-9; clone size: -; CDR3 protein: ASSSQQGTNEKLF
J gene: TRBJ2-6; CDR3 length: 11; V gene: TRBV29-1; clone size: -; CDR3 protein: SVGESGANVLT
J gene: TRBJ1-1; CDR3 length: 12; V gene: TRBV4-2; clone size: -; CDR3 protein: ASSQAVGNTEAF
J gene: TRBJ1-1; CDR3 length: 13; V gene: TRBV5-1; clone size: few; CDR3 protein: ASSSGTREGTEAF
J gene: TRBJ1-1; CDR3 length: 11; V gene: TRBV7-9; clone size: -; CDR3 protein: ATTGGENTEAF
J gene: TRBJ2-7; CDR3 length: 13; V gene: TRBV6-5; clone size: -; CDR3 protein: ASSYRGRGSYEQY
J gene: TRBJ1-3; CDR3 length: 13; V gene: TRBV4-2; clone size: -; CDR3 protein: ASSQTGTPGNTIY
J gene: TRBJ2-3; CDR3 length: 9; V gene: TRBV29-1; clone size: -; CDR3 protein: SVGSGGTQY
J gene: TRBJ2-2; CDR3 length: 12; V gene: TRBV5-1; clone size: -; CDR3 protein: ASKGQANTGELF
J gene: TRBJ2-3; CDR3 length: 13; V gene: TRBV5-4; clone size: -; CDR3 protein: ASSSSGGALGTQY
J gene: TRBJ2-7; CDR3 length: 12; V gene: TRBV3-1/TRBV3-2; clone size: once; CDR3 protein: ASSHPASGNEQY
J gene: TRBJ2-7; CDR3 length: 12; V gene: TRBV7-2; clone size: -; CDR3 protein: ASSYETGVDEQY
J gene: TRBJ1-1; CDR3 length: 14; V gene: TRBV18; clone size: -; CDR3 protein: ASSPRTDALNTEAF
J gene: TRBJ2-1; CDR3 length: 17; V gene: TRBV6-2/TRBV6-3; clone size: -; CDR3 protein: ASSRSSGTSGRGYNEQF
J gene: TRBJ2-2; CDR3 length: 14; V gene: TRBV19; clone size: -; CDR3 protein: ASKSSGRRDTGELF
J gene: TRBJ1-6; CDR3 length: 13; V gene: TRBV5-1; clone size: -; CDR3 protein: ASSLAWDRNSPLH
J gene: TRBJ2-3; CDR3 length: 13; V gene: TRBV25-1; clone size: -; CDR3 protein: ASSPELASTDTQY
J gene: TRBJ1-2; CDR3 length: 11; V gene: TRBV5-5; clone size: -; CDR3 protein: ASSRTANYGYT
J gene: TRBJ2-1; CDR3 length: 12; V gene: TRBV28; clone size: -; CDR3 protein: ASSPSLEPNEQF
J gene: TRBJ2-1; CDR3 length: 16; V gene: TRBV15; clone size: -; CDR3 protein: ATGVGQVGESSYNEQF
J gene: TRBJ1-2; CDR3 length: 12; V gene: TRBV5-5; clone size: -; CDR3 protein: ASSLTPEGSGYT
J gene: TRBJ2-3; CDR3 length: 12; V gene: TRBV6-2/TRBV6-3; clone size: few; CDR3 protein: ASSYSGGAHTQY
J gene: TRBJ1-1; CDR3 length: 13; V gene: TRBV7-3; clone size: -; CDR3 protein: ASSLRRAGETEAF
J gene: TRBJ2-5; CDR3 length: 11; V gene: TRBV9; clone size: -; CDR3 protein: ASSVGGEETQY
J gene: TRBJ1-1; CDR3 length: 12; V gene: TRBV6-2/TRBV6-3; clone size: -; CDR3 protein: ASSLGGSNTEAF
J gene: TRBJ1-4; CDR3 length: 12; V gene: TRBV25-1; clone size: -; CDR3 protein: ATSDRGYNEKLF
J gene: TRBJ2-7; CDR3 length: 14; V gene: TRBV5-1; clone size: -; CDR3 protein: ASSLELAGGRDEQY
J gene: TRBJ1-3; CDR3 length: 14; V gene: TRBV9; clone size: -; CDR3 protein: ASSVGNSGSGNTIY
J gene: TRBJ1-3; CDR3 length: 11; V gene: TRBV2; clone size: -; CDR3 protein: ASRRGPGNTIY
J gene: TRBJ2-2; CDR3 length: 11; V gene: TRBV6-6; clone size: few; CDR3 protein: ASSQRETGELF
J gene: TRBJ2-7; CDR3 length: 9; V gene: TRBV3-1/TRBV3-2; clone size: -; CDR3 protein: ASRGAYEQY
J gene: TRBJ2-1; CDR3 length: 14; V gene: TRBV9; clone size: -; CDR3 protein: ASSVARASGRNEQF